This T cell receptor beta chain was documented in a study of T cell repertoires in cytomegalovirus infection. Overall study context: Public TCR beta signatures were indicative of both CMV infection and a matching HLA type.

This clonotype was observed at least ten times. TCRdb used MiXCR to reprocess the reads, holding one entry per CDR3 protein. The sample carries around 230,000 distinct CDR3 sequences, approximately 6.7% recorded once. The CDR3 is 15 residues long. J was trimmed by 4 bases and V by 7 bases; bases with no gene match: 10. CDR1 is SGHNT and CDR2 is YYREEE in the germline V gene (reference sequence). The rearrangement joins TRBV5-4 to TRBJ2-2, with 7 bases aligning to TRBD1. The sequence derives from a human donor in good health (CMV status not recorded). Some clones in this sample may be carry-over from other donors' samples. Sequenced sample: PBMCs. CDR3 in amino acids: CASGIKTGSTGELFF. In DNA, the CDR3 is TGTGCCAGCGGTATTAAGACAGGGTCCACCGGGGAGCTGTTTTTT. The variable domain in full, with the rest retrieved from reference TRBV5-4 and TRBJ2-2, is ETGVTQSPTHLIKTRGQQVTLRCSSQSGHNTVSWYQQALGQGPQFIFQYYREEENGRGNFPPRFSGLQFPNYSSELNVNALELDDSALYLCASGIKTGSTGELFFGEGSRLTVL.